The rows below give T cell receptor beta chains drawn from one sample of a study of blood T cell repertoires in COVID-19. Using immunoSEQ multiplex PCR, the repertoire was profiled, and TCRdb retains in-frame clones only, with some absent. The sample has approximately 230,000 clones; about 87% are singletons. Sequenced: peripheral blood. The source of these receptors is a woman aged 30 to 39 with COVID-19, enrolled during active disease. CDR3s leave out the opening cysteine and the closing phenylalanine or tryptophan. The order of the fields is CDR3 length, V gene, CDR3 protein.

>12|TRBV7-8
ASSSGRGGTGYT
>7|TRBV9
ASGSEQF
>14|TRBV6-6
ASSYRRPGDGTEAF
>18|TRBV2
ASSESSSGGAGVAKNIQY
>14|TRBV18
ASSGNLLAGEETQY
>15|TRBV9
ASSVAGTSPNTDTQY
>11|TRBV6-5
ASRRQGNYGYT
>11|TRBV7-9
ASKGDVSYGYT
>13|TRBV9
ASSSSGTFYNEQF
>13|TRBV3-1/TRBV3-2
ASSQSGGNRSPLH
>11|TRBV12-3/TRBV12-4
ASSFQGRETQY
>13|TRBV6-6
ASSTVTEFTDTQY
>12|TRBV11-1
ASSLVGGAYEQY
>12|TRBV6-5
ASRLDRAAYEQY
>17|TRBV4-3
ASSQERQLAGLAKNIQY
>12|TRBV2
ASSVASGVDTQY
>15|TRBV7-8
ASSLAVRGALAYEQY
>11|TRBV14
ASSPQGTGGAT
>13|TRBV19
ASSILATDYNEQF
>13|TRBV7-8
ASSLGAGGHQPQH
>13|TRBV18
ASSPSRGSYNEQF
>11|TRBV7-9
ASSSRGGEKLF
>10|TRBV18
ASSPGEGGYT
>14|TRBV4-3
ASSHSTGRNTGELF
>11|TRBV27
ASSQRLNTEAF
>16|TRBV7-9
ASTTGLWDRADNSPLH
>13|TRBV1
TSSQELTGVREAF
>11|TRBV29-1
SVRTGGQETQY
>13|TRBV9
ASSVEGRGTDTQY
>11|TRBV6-2/TRBV6-3
ASSVRTGDGYT
>14|TRBV6-2/TRBV6-3
ASSLRQGMMNTEAF
>13|TRBV7-2
ASSLGYGLRYGYT
>9|TRBV9
ASISGTEAF
>12|TRBV29-1
SVENRERSYGYT
>15|TRBV2
ASSLLRGGTRNQPQH
>11|TRBV6-6
ASSLTGTGELF